Sequencing of this T cell receptor beta chain was carried out in a study of regulatory T cells in long-lasting Graves disease. The study's findings and limits: Lower TCR diversity characterized persistent Graves' patients relative to newly diagnosed patients. Persistent cases favored TRBV28, TRBJ1-2 and TRBJ2-5.

Regarding time point: persistent/refractory GD, antithyroid drugs over 5 years with positive TRAb. The TCR library was made from RNA that had been extracted from PBMCs in TRIzol. The germline CDR1 and CDR2 sequences are SQVTM and ANQGSEA. J gave up 5 bases and V 8 bases, and 12 bases lay outside the gene matches. The CDR3 has 15 amino acids. For this clonotype: The antigen is unknown.

HTBI primers from iRepertoire and Arm-PCR of CDR3 regions yielded the TCR beta libraries. From the multiplex PCR reads, TCRdb called clonotypes with MiXCR, one entry per CDR3 protein. The sample consists of 650,000 to 850,000 distinct CDR3 sequences, 25% to 35% of them appearing once. The sample here was peripheral blood mononuclear cells (PBMCs), taken when the disease was refractory, from a patient treated with antithyroid drugs. The source is a female donor with Graves disease. V and J are TRBV29-1 and TRBJ2-2, with 9 bases aligning to TRBD1. The CDR3 protein is CSTEARTGATGELFF. The CDR3 bases are TGCAGCACCGAGGCCCGGACAGGGGCGACCGGGGAGCTGTTTTTT.